This T cell receptor beta chain was obtained from a study of PD-1 blockade in classical Hodgkin lymphoma. Study-level results: The diversity seen at baseline in complete responders resembled that of newly diagnosed patients. Anyone who began nivolumab under 1 year after ASCT was excluded. With CD4+ cells, TCR diversity rose significantly by C4D1, but not with CD8+ cells.

Turning to this clone: Its antigen is as yet unknown.

The time point: cycle 4 day 1 (C4D1), after more than five weeks of nivolumab. Each patient relapsed following autologous stem cell transplantation, and prior brentuximab vedotin exposure differed. The germline gives CDR1 SGHRS, CDR2 YFSETQ. The ends lost 7 bases at V and 2 bases at J; junction bases unmatched: 3. The CDR3 has 13 amino acids. Sequencing was performed with immunoSEQ multiplex PCR; in TCRdb, only in-frame clones are kept and a portion is missing. The data contain about 61,000 clones, 87% of them singletons. The chain links TRBV5-1 to TRBJ2-7, with 10 positions matching TRBD2. The TCR was taken from a human donor with classical Hodgkin lymphoma. The sample was peripheral blood mononuclear cells (PBMCs), taken before the fourth cycle of nivolumab. The CDR3 here is CASRLAGAYEQYF. CDR3 nucleotides: TGCGCCAGCCGCCTAGCGGGGGCCTACGAGCAGTACTTC.